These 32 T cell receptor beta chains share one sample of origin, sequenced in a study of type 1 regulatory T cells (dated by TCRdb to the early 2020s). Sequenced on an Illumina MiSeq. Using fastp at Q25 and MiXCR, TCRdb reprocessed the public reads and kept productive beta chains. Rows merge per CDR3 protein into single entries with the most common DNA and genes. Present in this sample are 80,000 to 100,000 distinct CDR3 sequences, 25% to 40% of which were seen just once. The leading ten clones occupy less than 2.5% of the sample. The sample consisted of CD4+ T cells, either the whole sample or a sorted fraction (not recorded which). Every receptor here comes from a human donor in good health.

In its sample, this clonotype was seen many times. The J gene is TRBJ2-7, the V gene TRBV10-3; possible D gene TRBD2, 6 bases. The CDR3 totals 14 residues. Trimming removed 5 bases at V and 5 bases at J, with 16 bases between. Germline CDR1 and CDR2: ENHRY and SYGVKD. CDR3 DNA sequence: TGTGCCATCAGTCTGGCGGGACGTAGGGACGAGCAGTACTTC. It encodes CAISLAGRRDEQYF.

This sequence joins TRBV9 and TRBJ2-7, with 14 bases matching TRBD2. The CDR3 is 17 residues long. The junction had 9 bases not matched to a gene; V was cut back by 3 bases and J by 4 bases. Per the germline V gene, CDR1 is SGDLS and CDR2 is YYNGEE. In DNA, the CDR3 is TGTGCCAGCAGCGACGGGACTAGCGGGAGAGCTACGTACGAGCAGTACTTC. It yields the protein CASSDGTSGRATYEQYF.

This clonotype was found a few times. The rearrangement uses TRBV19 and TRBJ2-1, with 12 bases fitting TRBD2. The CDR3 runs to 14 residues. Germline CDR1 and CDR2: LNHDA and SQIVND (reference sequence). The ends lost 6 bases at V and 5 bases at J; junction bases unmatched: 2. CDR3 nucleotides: TGTGCCAGTAGCACTAGCGGGAGGAACAATGAGCAGTTCTTC. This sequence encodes CASSTSGRNNEQFF.

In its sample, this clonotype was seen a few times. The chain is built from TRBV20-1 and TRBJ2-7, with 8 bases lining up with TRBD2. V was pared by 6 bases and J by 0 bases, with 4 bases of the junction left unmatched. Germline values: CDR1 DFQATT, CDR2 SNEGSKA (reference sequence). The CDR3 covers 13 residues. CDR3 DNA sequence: TGCAGTGCCGCGGCGGGGGGCTCCTACGAGCAGTACTTC. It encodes CSAAAGGSYEQYF.

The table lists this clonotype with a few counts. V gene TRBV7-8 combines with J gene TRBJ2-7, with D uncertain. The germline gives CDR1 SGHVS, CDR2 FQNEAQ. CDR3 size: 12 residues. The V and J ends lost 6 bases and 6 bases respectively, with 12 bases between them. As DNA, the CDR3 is TGTGCCAGCAGGGCCGGGTGGGGCGAGCAGTACTTC. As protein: CASRAGWGEQYF. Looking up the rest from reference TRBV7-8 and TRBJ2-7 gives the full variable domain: GAGVSQSPRYKVAKRGQDVALRCDPISGHVSLFWYQQALGQGPEFLTYFQNEAQLDKSGLPSDRFFAERPEGSVSTLKIQRTQQEDSAVYLCASRAGWGEQYFGPGTRLTVT.

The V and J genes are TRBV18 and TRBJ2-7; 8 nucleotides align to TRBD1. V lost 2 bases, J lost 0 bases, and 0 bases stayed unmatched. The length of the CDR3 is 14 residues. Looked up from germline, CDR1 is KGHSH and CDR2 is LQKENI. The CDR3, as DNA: TGTGCCAGCTCACCAGGGACAGGCTCCTACGAGCAGTACTTC. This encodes CASSPGTGSYEQYF.

The CDR3 DNA reads as TGTGCCAGCAGCGACATCCTCGAAAGGGCGAACTATGGCTACACCTTC. This encodes CASSDILERANYGYTF. The J gene is TRBJ1-2, the V gene TRBV7-8, with unresolved D. Germline V gene lookup returns CDR1 SGHVS and CDR2 FQNEAQ. V lost 5 bases, J lost 2 bases, and 18 bases lay in between. This CDR3 has 16 amino acids.

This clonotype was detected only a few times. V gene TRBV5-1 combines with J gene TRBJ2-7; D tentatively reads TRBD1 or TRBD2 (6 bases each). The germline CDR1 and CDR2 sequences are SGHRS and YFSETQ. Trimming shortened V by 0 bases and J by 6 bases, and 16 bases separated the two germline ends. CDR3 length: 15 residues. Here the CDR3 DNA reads TGCGCCAGCAGCTTGGTTGCCGGGGGCCCTGGCGAGCAGTACTTC. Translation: CASSLVAGGPGEQYF. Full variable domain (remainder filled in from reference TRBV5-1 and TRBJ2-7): KAGVTQTPRYLIKTRGQQVTLSCSPISGHRSVSWYQQTPGQGLQFLFEYFSETQRNKGNFPGRFSGRQFSNSRSEMNVSTLELGDSALYLCASSLVAGGPGEQYFGPGTRLTVT.

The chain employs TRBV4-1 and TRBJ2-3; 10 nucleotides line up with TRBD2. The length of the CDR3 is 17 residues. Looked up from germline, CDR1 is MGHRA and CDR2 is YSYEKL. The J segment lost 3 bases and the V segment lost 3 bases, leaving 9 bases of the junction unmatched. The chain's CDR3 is CASSHNLAGGVTDTQYF. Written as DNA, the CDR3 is TGCGCCAGCAGCCACAACTTAGCGGGAGGAGTAACAGATACGCAGTATTTT.

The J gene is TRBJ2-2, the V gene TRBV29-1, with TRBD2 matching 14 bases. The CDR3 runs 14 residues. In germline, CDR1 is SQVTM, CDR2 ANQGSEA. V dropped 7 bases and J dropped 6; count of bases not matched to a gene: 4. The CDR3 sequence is CSAGTSGSPGELFF. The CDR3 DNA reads TGCAGCGCCGGGACTAGCGGGAGCCCCGGGGAGCTGTTTTTT.

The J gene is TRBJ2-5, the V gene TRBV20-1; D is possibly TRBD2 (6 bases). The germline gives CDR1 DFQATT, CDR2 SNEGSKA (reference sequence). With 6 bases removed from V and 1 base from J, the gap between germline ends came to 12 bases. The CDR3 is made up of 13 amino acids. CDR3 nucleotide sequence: TGCAGTGCCCAACCGGGACTCCAAGAGACCCAGTACTTC. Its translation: CSAQPGLQETQYF.

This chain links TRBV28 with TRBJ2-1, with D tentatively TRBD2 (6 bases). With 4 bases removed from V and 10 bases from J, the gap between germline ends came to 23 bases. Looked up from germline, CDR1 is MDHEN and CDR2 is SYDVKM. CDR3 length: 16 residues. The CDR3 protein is CASSSQKPGLFKEQFF. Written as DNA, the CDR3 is TGTGCCAGCAGTTCCCAAAAACCGGGACTTTTTAAGGAGCAGTTCTTC.

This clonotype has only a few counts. As DNA, the CDR3 is TGTGCCAGTAGTTCGACAGGGCAAGAGACCCAGTACTTC. The encoded protein is CASSSTGQETQYF. This rearrangement joins TRBV19 to TRBJ2-5; the match to TRBD1 covers 7 bases. Germline CDR1 and CDR2: LNHDA and SQIVND (reference sequence). V shed 5 bases and J 2 bases; nucleotides not matched to a gene: 2. The CDR3 contains 13 residues.

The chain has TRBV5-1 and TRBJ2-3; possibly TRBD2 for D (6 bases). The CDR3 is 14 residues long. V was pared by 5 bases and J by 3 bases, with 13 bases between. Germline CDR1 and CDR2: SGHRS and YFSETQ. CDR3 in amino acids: CASSRGIGTDTQYF. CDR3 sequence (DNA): TGCGCCAGCAGTCGGGGGATCGGAACAGATACGCAGTATTTT.

DNA of the CDR3: TGCGCCAGCAGCCAGACCGAGAATGAGCAGTTCTTC. This encodes CASSQTENEQFF. The chain couples TRBV5-1 to TRBJ2-1, with unresolved D. CDR1 and CDR2 from the germline V gene are SGHRS and YFSETQ. The CDR3 covers 12 residues. V lost 4 bases and J 7 bases, leaving 9 bases between the germline ends.

The CDR3 region is CSASMKMNTEAFF. The CDR3 DNA reads TGCAGTGCTAGTATGAAGATGAACACTGAAGCTTTCTTT. The J gene is TRBJ1-1, the V gene TRBV20-1; D ambiguous. Germline V gene data show CDR1 as DFQATT and CDR2 as SNEGSKA (reference sequence). V dropped 3 bases and J dropped 0 bases, with 8 bases sitting between them. The CDR3 totals 13 residues.

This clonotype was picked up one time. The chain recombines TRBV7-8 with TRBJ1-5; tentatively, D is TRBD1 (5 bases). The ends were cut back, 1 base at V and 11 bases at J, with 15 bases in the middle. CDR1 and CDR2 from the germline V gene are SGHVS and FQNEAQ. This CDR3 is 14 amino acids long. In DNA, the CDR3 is TGTGCCAGCAGCTTAGTAGGAACTGGGGGAGCCCAGCATTTT. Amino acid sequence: CASSLVGTGGAQHF.

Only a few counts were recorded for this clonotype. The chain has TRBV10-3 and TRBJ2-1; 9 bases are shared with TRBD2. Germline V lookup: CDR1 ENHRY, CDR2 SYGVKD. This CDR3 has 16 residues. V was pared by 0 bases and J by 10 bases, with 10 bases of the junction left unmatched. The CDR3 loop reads CAISESAGGPGGEQFF. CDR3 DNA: TGTGCCATCAGTGAGTCGGCGGGAGGGCCGGGAGGGGAGCAGTTCTTC.

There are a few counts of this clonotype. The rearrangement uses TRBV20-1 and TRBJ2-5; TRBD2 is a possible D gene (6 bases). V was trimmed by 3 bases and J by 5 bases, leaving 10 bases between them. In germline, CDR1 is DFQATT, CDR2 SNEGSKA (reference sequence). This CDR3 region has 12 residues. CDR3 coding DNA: TGCAGTGCTAGTGCGGGGACGGAGACCCAGTACTTC. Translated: CSASAGTETQYF.

CDR3 in DNA: TGCAGTGCTAGAGAGGTGGGACGCGGCTCCTACAATGAGCAGTTCTTC. Its protein product is CSAREVGRGSYNEQFF. V and J are TRBV20-1 and TRBJ2-1, with D possibly called TRBD1 or TRBD2 (5 bases each). Germline values: CDR1 DFQATT, CDR2 SNEGSKA (reference sequence). V lost 0 bases and J lost 0, with 12 bases in between. The CDR3 is 16 amino acids.

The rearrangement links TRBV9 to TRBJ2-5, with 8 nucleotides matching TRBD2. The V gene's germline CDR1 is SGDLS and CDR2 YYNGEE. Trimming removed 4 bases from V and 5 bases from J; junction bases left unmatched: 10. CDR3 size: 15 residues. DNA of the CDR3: TGTGCCAGCAGCTCCACCGGGAGGGGCAGGGAGACCCAGTACTTC. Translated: CASSSTGRGRETQYF.

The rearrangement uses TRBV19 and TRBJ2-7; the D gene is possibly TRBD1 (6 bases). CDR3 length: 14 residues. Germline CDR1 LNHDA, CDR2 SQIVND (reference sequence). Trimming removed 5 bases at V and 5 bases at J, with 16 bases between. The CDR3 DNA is TGTGCCAGTAGTGCACAGGGTGCGGTCCACGAGCAGTACTTC. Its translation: CASSAQGAVHEQYF.

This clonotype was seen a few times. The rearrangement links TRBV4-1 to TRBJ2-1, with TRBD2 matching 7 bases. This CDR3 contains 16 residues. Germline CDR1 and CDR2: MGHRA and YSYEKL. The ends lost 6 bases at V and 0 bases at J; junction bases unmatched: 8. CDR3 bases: TGCGCCAGCAGGGGGTTAGGCGGGAGCTCCTACAATGAGCAGTTCTTC. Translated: CASRGLGGSSYNEQFF.

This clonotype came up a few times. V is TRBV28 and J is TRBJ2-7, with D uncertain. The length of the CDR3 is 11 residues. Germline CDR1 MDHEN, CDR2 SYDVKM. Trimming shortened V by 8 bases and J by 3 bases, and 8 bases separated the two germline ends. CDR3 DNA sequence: TGTGCCAGCGGGCCAAACTACGAGCAGTACTTC. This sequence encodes CASGPNYEQYF.

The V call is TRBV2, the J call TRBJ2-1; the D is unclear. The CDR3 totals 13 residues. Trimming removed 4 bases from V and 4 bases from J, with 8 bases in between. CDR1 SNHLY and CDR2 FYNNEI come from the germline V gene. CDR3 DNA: TGTGCCAGCAGTGCCGCCTTATACAATGAGCAGTTCTTC. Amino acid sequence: CASSAALYNEQFF.

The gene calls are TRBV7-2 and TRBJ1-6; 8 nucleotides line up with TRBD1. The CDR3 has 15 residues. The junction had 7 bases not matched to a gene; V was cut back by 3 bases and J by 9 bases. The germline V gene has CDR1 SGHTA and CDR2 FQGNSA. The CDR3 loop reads CASSFSGTGVSPLHF. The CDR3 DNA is TGTGCCAGCAGCTTCTCCGGGACAGGAGTTTCACCCCTCCACTTT.

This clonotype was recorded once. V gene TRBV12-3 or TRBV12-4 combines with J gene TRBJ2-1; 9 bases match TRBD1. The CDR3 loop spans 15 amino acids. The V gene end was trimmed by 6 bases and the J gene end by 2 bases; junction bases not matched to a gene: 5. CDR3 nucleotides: TGTGCCAGCAGAACCGGGACAGGGACCTACAATGAGCAGTTCTTC. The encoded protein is CASRTGTGTYNEQFF.

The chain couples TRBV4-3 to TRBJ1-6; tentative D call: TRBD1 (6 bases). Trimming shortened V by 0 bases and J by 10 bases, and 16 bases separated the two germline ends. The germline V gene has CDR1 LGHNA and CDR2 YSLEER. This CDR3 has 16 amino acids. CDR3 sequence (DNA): TGCGCCAGCAGCCAAGATGGGGGGGGGCAAGGGTCACCCCTCCACTTT. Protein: CASSQDGGGQGSPLHF.

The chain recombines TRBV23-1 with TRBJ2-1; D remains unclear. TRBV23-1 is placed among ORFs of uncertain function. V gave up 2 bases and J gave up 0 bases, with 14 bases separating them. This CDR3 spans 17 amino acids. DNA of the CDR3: TGCGCCAGCAGTCAAGGATCTATTGGAAGCTCCTACAATGAGCAGTTCTTC. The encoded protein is CASSQGSIGSSYNEQFF.

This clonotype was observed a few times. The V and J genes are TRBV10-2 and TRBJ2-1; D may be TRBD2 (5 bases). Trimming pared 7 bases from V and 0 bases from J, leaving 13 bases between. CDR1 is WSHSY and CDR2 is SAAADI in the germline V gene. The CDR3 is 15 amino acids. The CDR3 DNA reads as TGCGCCAGCACGCGTTCTAGCAGCTCCTACAATGAGCAGTTCTTC. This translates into CASTRSSSSYNEQFF.

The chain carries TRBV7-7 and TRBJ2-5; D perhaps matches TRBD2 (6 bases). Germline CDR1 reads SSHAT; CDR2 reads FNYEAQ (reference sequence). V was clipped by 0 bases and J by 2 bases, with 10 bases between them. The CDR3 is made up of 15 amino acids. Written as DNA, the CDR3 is TGTGCCAGCAGCTTAGCGGGAGGAATACAAGAGACCCAGTACTTC. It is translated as CASSLAGGIQETQYF.

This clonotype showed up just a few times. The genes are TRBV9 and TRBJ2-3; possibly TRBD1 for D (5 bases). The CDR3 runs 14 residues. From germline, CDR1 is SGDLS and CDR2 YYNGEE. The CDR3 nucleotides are TGTGCTACTAACCAGGGCAGTAATACAGATACGCAGTATTTT. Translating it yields CATNQGSNTDTQYF.